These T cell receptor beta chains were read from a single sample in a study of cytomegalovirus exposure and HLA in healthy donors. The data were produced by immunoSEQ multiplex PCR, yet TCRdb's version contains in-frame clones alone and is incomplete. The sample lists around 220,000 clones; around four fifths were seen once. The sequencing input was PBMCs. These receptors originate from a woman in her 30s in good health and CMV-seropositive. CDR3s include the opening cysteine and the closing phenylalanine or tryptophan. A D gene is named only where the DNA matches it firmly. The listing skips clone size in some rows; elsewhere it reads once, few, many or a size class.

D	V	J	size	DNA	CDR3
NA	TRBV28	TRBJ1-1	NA	TGTGCCAGCAGTCCCGGGGGGCTCGAAGCTTTCTTT	CASSPGGLEAFF
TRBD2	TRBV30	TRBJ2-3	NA	TGTGCCTGGAGTTTCACCTCGTCTAGCGGGGGCACAGATACGCAGTATTTT	CAWSFTSSSGGTDTQYF
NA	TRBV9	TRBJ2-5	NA	TGTGCCAGCAGCGTATCTCCCCGGTCAGGGTACCAAGAGACCCAGTACTTC	CASSVSPRSGYQETQYF
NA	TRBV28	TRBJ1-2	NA	TGTGCCAGCAGTTTCGGAGGCTATGGCTACACCTTC	CASSFGGYGYTF
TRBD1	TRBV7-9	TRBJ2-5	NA	TGTGCCAGCAGCCCCCGGGACAGTCAAGAGACCCAGTACTTC	CASSPRDSQETQYF
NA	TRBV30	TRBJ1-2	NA	TGTGCCTGGACTAAATTTGGGGGCTTTAACTATGGCTACACCTTC	CAWTKFGGFNYGYTF
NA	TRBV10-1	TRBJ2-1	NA	TGCGCCAGCAGCGATTCCGGGACCTCGGGACATGAGCAGTTCTTC	CASSDSGTSGHEQFF
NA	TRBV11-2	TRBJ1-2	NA	TGTGCCAGCAGTTACCTTAGCGGGCTGGGGGGCTACACCTTC	CASSYLSGLGGYTF
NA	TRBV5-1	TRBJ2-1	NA	TGCGCCAGCAGCTTCGGCCTAGGACTTTTAAATGAGCAGTTCTTC	CASSFGLGLLNEQFF
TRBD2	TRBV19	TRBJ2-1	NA	TGTGCCAGTCTCGGACTAGCGGGAGAAGATGAGCAGTTCTTC	CASLGLAGEDEQFF
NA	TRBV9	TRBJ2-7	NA	TGTGCCAGCAGCGTAGGGGGGTCAAACGAGCAGTACTTC	CASSVGGSNEQYF
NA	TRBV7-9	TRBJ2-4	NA	TGTGCCAGCAGCTCCACGGCCAAAAACATTCAGTACTTC	CASSSTAKNIQYF
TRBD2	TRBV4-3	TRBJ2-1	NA	TGCGCCAGCAGCCAAGATTTAGCGGGGTACAATGAGCAGTTCTTC	CASSQDLAGYNEQFF
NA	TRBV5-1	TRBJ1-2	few	TGCGCCAGCAGCGCGGAGACAGCCGCTAACTATGGCTACACCTTC	CASSAETAANYGYTF
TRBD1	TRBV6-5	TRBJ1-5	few	TGTGCCAGCAGCCGAGACAGGGAGGGATGGTGGCATTTT	CASSRDREGWWHF
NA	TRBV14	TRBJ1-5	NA	TGTGCCAGCAGCATAGACGGATATAGCAATCAGCCCCAGCATTTT	CASSIDGYSNQPQHF
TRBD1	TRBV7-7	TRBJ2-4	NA	TGTGCTAGCAGCTTGACAGGGGGGAGCATTCAGTACTTC	CASSLTGGSIQYF
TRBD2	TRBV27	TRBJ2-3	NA	TGTGCCAGCAGTGTGTTAGCGGGGGGGCCCGAGGATACGCAGTATTTT	CASSVLAGGPEDTQYF
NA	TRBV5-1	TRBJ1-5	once	TGCGCCAGCAGCTTGCGGGGTAATAGCAATCAGCCCCAGCATTTT	CASSLRGNSNQPQHF
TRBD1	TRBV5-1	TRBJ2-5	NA	TGCGCCAGCAGCGGGACAGGAGGAGAGACCCAGTACTTC	CASSGTGGETQYF
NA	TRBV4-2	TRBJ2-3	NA	TGTGCCAGCAGCCACCAGGAGGGTCGCACAGATACGCAGTATTTT	CASSHQEGRTDTQYF
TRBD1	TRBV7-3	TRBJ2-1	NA	TGTGCCAGCAGCAAGGGACAGTACGGGGAGCAGTTCTTC	CASSKGQYGEQFF
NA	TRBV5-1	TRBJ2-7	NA	TGCGCCAGCAGCTCGGGGTACGGGAATCTAGCCTACGAGCAGTACTTC	CASSSGYGNLAYEQYF
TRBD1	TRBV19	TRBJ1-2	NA	TGTGCCAGTACCCTCCTGGCCGGGACAGGGTATGGCTACACCTTC	CASTLLAGTGYGYTF
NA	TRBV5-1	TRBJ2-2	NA	TGCGCCAGCAGCTTGGATGGACAGAAGAACACCGGGGAGCTGTTTTTT	CASSLDGQKNTGELFF
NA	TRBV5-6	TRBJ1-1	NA	TGTGCCAGCAGCTTGGGGGGCTCAGGGCCGAGTGAAGCTTTCTTT	CASSLGGSGPSEAFF
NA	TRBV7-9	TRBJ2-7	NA	TGTGCCAGCAGCCCCCCAATTTTGCAATACGAGCAGTACTTC	CASSPPILQYEQYF
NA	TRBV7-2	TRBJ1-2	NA	TGTGCCAGCAGCCCAGACCATTCTAACTATGGCTACACCTTC	CASSPDHSNYGYTF
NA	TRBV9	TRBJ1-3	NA	TGTGCCAGCAGCGTAGTTGCAGGCACTAAACCAGGTGGAAACACCATATATTTT	CASSVVAGTKPGGNTIYF
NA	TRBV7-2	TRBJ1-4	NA	TGTGCCAGCAGCTTAACGGGGACGACTAATGAAAAACTGTTTTTT	CASSLTGTTNEKLFF
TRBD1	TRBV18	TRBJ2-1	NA	TGTGCCAGCTCACCCCCGGGACAGGGGTACAATGAGCAGTTCTTC	CASSPPGQGYNEQFF
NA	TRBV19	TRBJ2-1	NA	TGTGCCAGTAGTAAAACTGGTTCCTACAATGAGCAGTTCTTC	CASSKTGSYNEQFF